This T cell receptor beta chain derives from a study of T cell responses to AZD1222 COVID-19 vaccine. Study findings and constraints: Breadth and depth of Spike-specific TCRs rose after two AZD1222 doses. Donors were chiefly white British, with a greater number of females, and clonal diversity was perhaps underestimated.

Remarks on this clone: Its antigen remains unknown.

The CDR3 is 15 amino acids. From germline, CDR1 is SGDLS and CDR2 YYNGEE. After removal of 0 bases from V and 6 bases from J, the junction contained 8 bases not matched to a gene. TCRdb's copy holds only in-frame clones and misses some; the assay was immunoSEQ multiplex PCR. This sample has approximately 160,000 clones; around nine tenths occur once, and the top ten carry roughly 4.6%. The source of this sequence is an adult in good health. This chain uses TRBV9 with TRBJ2-7; 8 bases map to TRBD2. The sequenced sample was peripheral blood, obtained on day 0 of AZD1222 vaccination. The CDR3 spells CASSVDGLAQSEQYF. The CDR3 bases are TGTGCCAGCAGCGTAGACGGACTAGCACAAAGCGAGCAGTACTTC.